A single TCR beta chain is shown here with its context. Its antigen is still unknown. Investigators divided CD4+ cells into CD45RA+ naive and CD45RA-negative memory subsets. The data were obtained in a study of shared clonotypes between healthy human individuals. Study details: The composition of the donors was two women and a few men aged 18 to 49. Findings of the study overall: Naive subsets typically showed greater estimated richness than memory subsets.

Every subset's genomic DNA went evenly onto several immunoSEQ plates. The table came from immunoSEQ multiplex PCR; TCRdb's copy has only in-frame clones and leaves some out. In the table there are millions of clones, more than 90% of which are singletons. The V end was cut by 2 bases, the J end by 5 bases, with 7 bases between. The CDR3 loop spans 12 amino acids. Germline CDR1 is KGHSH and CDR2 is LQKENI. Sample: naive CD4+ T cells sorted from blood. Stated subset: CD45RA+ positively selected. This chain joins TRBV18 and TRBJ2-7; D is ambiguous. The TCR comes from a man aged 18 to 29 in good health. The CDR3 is CASSPDKNEQYF. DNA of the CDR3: TGTGCCAGCTCACCAGATAAGAACGAGCAGTACTTC.